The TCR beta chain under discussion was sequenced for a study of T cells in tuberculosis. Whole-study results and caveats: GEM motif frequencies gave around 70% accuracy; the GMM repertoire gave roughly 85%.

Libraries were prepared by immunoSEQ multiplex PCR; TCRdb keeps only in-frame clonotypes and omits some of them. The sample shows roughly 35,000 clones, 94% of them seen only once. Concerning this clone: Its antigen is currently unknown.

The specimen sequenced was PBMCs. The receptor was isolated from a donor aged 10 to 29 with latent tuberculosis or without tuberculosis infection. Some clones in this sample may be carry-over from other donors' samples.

CDR3 DNA: TGTGCCAGCAGCACTCTTGGGGCTACGCAGTATTTT. Translating gives CASSTLGATQYF. V usage is TRBV9 and J usage is TRBJ2-3; a weak D match, TRBD1 (5 bases). This CDR3 has 12 residues. Per the germline V gene, CDR1 is SGDLS and CDR2 is YYNGEE. Trimming took 4 bases from V and 8 from J, leaving 11 bases between them.